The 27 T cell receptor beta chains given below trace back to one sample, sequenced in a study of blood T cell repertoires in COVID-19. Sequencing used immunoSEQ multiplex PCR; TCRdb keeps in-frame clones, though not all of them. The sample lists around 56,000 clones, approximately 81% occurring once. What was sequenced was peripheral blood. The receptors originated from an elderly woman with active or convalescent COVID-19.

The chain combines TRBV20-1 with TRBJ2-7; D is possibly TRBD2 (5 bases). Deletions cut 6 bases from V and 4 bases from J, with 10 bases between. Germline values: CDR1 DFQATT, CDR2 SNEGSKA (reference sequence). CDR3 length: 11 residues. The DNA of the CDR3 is TGCAGTGCAACGGGGTTGTACGAGCAGTACTTC. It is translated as CSATGLYEQYF.

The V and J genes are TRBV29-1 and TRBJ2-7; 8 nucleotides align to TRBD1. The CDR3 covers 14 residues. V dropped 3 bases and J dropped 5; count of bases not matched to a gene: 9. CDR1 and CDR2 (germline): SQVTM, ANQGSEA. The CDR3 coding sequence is TGCAGCGTTGATACCGGGACAGGTGGGAACGAGCAGTACTTC. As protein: CSVDTGTGGNEQYF.

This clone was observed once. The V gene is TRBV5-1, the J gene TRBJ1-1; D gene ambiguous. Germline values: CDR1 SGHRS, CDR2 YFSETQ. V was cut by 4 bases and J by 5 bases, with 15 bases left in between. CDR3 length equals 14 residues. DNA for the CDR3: TGCGCCAGCAGCCCTAGGGCCGAGGGAACTGAAGCTTTCTTT. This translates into CASSPRAEGTEAFF.

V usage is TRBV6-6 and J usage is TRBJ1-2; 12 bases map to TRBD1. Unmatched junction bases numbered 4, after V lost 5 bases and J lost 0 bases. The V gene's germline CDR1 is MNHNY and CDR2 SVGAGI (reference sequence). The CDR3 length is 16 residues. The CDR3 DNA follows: TGTGCCAGCAGTCGGGACAGGGGGCCGGCTAACTATGGCTACACCTTC. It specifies CASSRDRGPANYGYTF.

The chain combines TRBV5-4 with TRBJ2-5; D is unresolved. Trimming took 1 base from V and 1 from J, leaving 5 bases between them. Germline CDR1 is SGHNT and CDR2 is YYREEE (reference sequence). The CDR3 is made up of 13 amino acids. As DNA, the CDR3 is TGTGCCAGCAGCTTGCCTAGCCAAGAGACCCAGTACTTC. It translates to CASSLPSQETQYF. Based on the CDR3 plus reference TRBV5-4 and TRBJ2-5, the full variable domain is ETGVTQSPTHLIKTRGQQVTLRCSSQSGHNTVSWYQQALGQGPQFIFQYYREEENGRGNFPPRFSGLQFPNYSSELNVNALELDDSALYLCASSLPSQETQYFGPGTRLLVL.

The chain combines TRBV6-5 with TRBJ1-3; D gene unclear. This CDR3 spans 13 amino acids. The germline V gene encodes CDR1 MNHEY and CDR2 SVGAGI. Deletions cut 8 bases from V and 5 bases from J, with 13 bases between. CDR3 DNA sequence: TGTGCCAGCGGCGGACTGGGGAGAAACACCATATATTTT. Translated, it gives CASGGLGRNTIYF.

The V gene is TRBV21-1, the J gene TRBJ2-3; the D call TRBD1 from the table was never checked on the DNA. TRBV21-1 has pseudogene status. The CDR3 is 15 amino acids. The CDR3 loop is CASTLGQRSTDTQYF. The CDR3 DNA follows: TGTGCCAGCACCTTGGGACAGCGTAGCACAGATACGCAGTATTTT.

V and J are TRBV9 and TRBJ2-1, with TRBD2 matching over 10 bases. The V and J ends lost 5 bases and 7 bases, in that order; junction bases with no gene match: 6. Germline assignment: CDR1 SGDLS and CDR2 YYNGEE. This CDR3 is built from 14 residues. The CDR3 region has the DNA TGTGCCAGCAGTGCAAGCGGGGGGGAAAATGAGCAGTTCTTC. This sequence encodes CASSASGGENEQFF.

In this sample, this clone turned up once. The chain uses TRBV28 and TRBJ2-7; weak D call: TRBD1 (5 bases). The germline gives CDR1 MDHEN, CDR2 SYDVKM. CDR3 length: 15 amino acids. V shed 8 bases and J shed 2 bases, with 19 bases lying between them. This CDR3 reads CASHRRREFTYEQYF. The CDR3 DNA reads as TGTGCCAGCCACCGACGCAGGGAATTCACCTACGAGCAGTACTTC. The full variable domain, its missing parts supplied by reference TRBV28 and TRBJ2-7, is DVKVTQSSRYLVKRTGEKVFLECVQDMDHENMFWYRQDPGLGLRLIYFSYDVKMKEKGDIPEGYSVSREKKERFSLILESASTNQTSMYLCASHRRREFTYEQYFGPGTRLTVT.

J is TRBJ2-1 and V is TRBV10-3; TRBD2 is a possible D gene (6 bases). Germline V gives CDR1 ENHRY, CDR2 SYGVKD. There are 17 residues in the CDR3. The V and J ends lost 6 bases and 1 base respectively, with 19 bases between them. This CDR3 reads CAISGLGGGSSYNEQFF. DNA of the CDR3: TGTGCCATCAGCGGTTTAGGTGGGGGGAGTTCCTACAATGAGCAGTTCTTC.

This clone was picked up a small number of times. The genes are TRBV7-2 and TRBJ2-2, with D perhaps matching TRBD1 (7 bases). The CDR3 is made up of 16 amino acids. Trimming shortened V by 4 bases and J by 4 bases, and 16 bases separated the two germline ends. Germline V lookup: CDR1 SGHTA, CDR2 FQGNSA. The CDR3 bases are TGTGCCAGCAGCTCGAACCAGGGGGGTCCCACCGGGGAGCTGTTTTTT. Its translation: CASSSNQGGPTGELFF. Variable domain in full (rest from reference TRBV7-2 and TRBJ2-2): GAGVSQSPSNKVTEKGKDVELRCDPISGHTALYWYRQSLGQGLEFLIYFQGNSAPDKSGLPSDRFSAERTGGSVSTLTIQRTQQEDSAVYLCASSSNQGGPTGELFFGEGSRLTVL.

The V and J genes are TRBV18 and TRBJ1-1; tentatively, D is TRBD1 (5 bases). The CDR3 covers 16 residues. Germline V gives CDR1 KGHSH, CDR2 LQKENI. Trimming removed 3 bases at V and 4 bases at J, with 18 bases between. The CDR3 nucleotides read TGTGCCAGCTCACCTTTCAGTTCTCAGGGTAGCACTGAAGCTTTCTTT. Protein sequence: CASSPFSSQGSTEAFF.

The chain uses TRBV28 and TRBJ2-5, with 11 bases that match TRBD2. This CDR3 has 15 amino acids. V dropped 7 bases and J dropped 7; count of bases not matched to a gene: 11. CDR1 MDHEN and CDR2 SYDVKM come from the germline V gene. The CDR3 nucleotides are TGTGCCAGCACTGTAGCGGGGGGGTTGATGGGGACCCAGTACTTC. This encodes CASTVAGGLMGTQYF.

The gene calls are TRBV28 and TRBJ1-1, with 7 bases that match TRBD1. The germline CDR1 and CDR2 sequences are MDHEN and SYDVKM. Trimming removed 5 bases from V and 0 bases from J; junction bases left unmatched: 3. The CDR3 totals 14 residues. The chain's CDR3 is CASSMGTVNTEAFF. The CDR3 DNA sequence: TGTGCCAGCAGTATGGGGACAGTGAACACTGAAGCTTTCTTT. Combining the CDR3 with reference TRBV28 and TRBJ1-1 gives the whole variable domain DVKVTQSSRYLVKRTGEKVFLECVQDMDHENMFWYRQDPGLGLRLIYFSYDVKMKEKGDIPEGYSVSREKKERFSLILESASTNQTSMYLCASSMGTVNTEAFFGQGTRLTVV.

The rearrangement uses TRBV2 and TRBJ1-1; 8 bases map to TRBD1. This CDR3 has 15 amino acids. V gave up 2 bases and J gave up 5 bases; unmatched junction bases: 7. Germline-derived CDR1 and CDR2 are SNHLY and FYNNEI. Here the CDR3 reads CASSEQDRALTEAFF. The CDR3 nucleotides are TGTGCCAGCAGTGAACAGGACAGGGCTTTGACTGAAGCTTTCTTT.

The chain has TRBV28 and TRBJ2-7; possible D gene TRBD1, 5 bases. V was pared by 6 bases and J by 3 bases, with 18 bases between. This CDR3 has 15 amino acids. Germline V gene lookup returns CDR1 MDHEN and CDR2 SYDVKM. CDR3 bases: TGTGCCAGCAGCCCGTATATGACAGCAGTCTACGAGCAGTACTTC. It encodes CASSPYMTAVYEQYF.

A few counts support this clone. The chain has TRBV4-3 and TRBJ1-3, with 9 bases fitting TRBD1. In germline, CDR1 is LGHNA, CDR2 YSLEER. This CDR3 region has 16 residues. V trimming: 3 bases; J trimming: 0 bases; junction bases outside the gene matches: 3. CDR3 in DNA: TGCGCCAGCAGCCAGGGGGACAGGGCCTCTGGAAACACCATATATTTT. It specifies CASSQGDRASGNTIYF.

The CDR3 DNA reads as TGTGCCAGCAGTTACCGGGGGGGGCGCAGTCCTGAAGCTTTCTTT. This translates into CASSYRGGRSPEAFF. The V call is TRBV6-5, the J call TRBJ1-1; D possibly corresponds to TRBD1 (6 bases). This CDR3 has 15 residues. CDR1 and CDR2 (germline): MNHEY, SVGAGI. V was trimmed by 2 bases and J by 6 bases, leaving 16 bases between them.

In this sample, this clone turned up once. In nucleotides, the CDR3 is TGTGCCAGCAGCCTAAGTCAGCGGTTCACCGGGGAGCTGTTTTTT. Protein product: CASSLSQRFTGELFF. The rearrangement joins TRBV2 to TRBJ2-2; the D gene is possibly TRBD2 (5 bases). Germline V CDR1 and CDR2: SNHLY, FYNNEI. Trimming took 6 bases from V and 4 from J, leaving 15 bases between them. This CDR3 has 15 amino acids.

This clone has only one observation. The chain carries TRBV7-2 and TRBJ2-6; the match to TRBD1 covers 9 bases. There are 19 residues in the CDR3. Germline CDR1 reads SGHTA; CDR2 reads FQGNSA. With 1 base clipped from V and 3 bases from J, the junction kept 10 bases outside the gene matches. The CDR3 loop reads CASSLGIGQGLVGANVLTF. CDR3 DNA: TGTGCCAGCAGCTTAGGCATAGGACAGGGGTTAGTTGGGGCCAACGTCCTGACTTTC.

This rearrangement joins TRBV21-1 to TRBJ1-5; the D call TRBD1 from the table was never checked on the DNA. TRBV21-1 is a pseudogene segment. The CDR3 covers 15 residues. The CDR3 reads CASVRQGQQGQPQHF. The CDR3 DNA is TGTGCCAGCGTCAGACAGGGGCAACAGGGGCAGCCCCAGCATTTT.

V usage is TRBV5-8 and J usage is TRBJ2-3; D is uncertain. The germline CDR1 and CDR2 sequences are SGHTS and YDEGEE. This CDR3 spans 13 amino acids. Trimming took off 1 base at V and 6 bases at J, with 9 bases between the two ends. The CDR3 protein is CASSLLGPDTQYF. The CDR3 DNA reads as TGTGCCAGCAGCTTGCTAGGTCCCGATACGCAGTATTTT.

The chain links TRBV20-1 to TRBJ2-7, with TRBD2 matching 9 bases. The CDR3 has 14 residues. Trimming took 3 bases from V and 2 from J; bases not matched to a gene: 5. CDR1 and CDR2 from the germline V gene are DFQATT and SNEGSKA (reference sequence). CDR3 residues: CSASGAGGTYEQYF. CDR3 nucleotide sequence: TGCAGTGCTAGTGGAGCGGGGGGCACCTACGAGCAGTACTTC.

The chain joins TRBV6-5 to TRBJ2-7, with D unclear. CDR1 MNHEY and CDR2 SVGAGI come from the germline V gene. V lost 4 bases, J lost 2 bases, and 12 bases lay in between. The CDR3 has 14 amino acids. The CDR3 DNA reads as TGTGCCAGCAGTTCATCTTTTGCGACCTACGAGCAGTACTTC. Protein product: CASSSSFATYEQYF.

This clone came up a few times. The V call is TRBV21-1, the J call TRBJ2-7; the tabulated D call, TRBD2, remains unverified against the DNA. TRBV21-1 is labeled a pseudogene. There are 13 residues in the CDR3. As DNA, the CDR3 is TGTGCCAGCAGCAAACCGAGAGACTACGAGCAGTACTTC. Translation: CASSKPRDYEQYF.

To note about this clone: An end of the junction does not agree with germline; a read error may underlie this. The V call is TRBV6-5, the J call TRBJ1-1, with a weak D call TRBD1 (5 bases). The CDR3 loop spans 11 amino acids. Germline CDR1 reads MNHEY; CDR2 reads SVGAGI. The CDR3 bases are TGTGCCAGCAGTTGGCAGGGTTTGGGGTCTTTT. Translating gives CASSWQGLGSF.

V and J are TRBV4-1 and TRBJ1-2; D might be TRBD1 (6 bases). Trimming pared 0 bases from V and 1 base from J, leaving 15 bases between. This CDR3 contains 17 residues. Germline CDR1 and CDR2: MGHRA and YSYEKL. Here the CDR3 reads CASSQDRSGADNYGYTF. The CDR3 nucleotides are TGCGCCAGCAGCCAAGATCGGTCAGGGGCCGATAACTATGGCTACACCTTC.